One and the same sample provided the 15 T cell receptor beta chains below, sequenced in a study of cytomegalovirus exposure and HLA in healthy donors. Both 60 Vbeta primers and 13 Jbeta primers went into the PCR. Profiling relied on immunoSEQ multiplex PCR, and the TCRdb table lists in-frame clones only, not all of them. The table has more than 95,000 clones, approximately 79% seen once. The sequenced material came from PBMCs. These receptors all come from a man aged 30 to 39 in good health and CMV-seropositive.

CDR3 DNA sequence: TGTGCCAGCAGCCCGTACCAGGGGGCAGCTGCCACCGGGGAGCTGTTTTTT. It specifies CASSPYQGAAATGELFF. The chain couples TRBV9 to TRBJ2-2; 8 bases align to TRBD1. With V trimmed by 4 bases and J by 4 bases, 12 bases remained unmatched. Germline CDR1 reads SGDLS; CDR2 reads YYNGEE. This CDR3 is 17 amino acids long.

The V gene is TRBV2, the J gene TRBJ1-6, with 7 positions matching TRBD1. This CDR3 region has 15 residues. The junction had 6 bases not matched to a gene; V was cut back by 5 bases and J by 5 bases. Germline V gene lookup returns CDR1 SNHLY and CDR2 FYNNEI. The CDR3 loop reads CASSPPGQNNSPLHF. The CDR3 nucleotides read TGTGCCAGCAGTCCCCCGGGACAGAATAATTCACCCCTCCACTTT.

The rearrangement uses TRBV6-5 and TRBJ2-4; no clear D. Trimming pared 2 bases from V and 5 bases from J, leaving 10 bases between. From germline, CDR1 is MNHEY and CDR2 SVGAGI. This CDR3 region has 14 residues. The chain's CDR3 is CASSYDNFQNIQYF. The CDR3 DNA is TGTGCCAGCAGTTACGATAACTTCCAAAACATTCAGTACTTC.

For this clone: Mismatch with germline at one junction end may stem from a read error. The chain uses TRBV6-5 and TRBJ1-1, with D perhaps TRBD1 (5 bases). This CDR3 spans 12 amino acids. Germline values: CDR1 MNHEY, CDR2 SVGAGI. In nucleotides, the CDR3 is TGTACCAGCCGCAGGGCGAACACTGAAGCTTTCTTT. This encodes CTSRRANTEAFF.

The V gene is TRBV7-9, the J gene TRBJ2-1; 7 bases align to TRBD2. Germline CDR1 and CDR2: SEHNR and FQNEAQ (reference sequence). The CDR3 sequence is 16 residues long. After removal of 7 bases from V and 2 bases from J, the junction contained 11 bases not matched to a gene. The CDR3 loop reads CASTPRGSGPYNEQFF. The DNA for the CDR3 is TGTGCCAGCACCCCGCGAGGTAGCGGGCCCTACAATGAGCAGTTCTTC.

The rearrangement joins TRBV11-2 to TRBJ2-7, with D maybe TRBD1 (6 bases). CDR3 length: 14 amino acids. Per the germline V gene, CDR1 is SGHAT and CDR2 is FQNNGV. Trimming took 2 bases from V and 2 from J, leaving 10 bases between them. The CDR3: CASSLRQGTYEQYF. DNA of the CDR3: TGTGCCAGCAGCTTAAGGCAGGGGACCTACGAGCAGTACTTC.

The chain links TRBV30 to TRBJ2-7, with 10 bases aligning to TRBD2. The germline CDR1 and CDR2 sequences are GTSNPN and SVGIG (reference sequence). Losses at the gene ends were 2 bases for V and 4 bases for J; bases not matched to a gene: 5. This CDR3 contains 14 residues. The CDR3 spells CAWSIAGGGYEQYF. For the CDR3, the DNA is TGTGCCTGGAGTATAGCGGGGGGTGGTTACGAGCAGTACTTC.

The CDR3 bases are TGTGCCAGCAGCTCGGGACAGGGGGCGGCCCAGTACTTC. It codes for CASSSGQGAAQYF. The rearrangement uses TRBV11-3 and TRBJ2-5; 12 nucleotides align to TRBD1. With V trimmed by 4 bases and J by 9 bases, 3 bases remained unmatched. In germline, CDR1 is SGHNT, CDR2 YENEEA. CDR3 size: 13 residues.

The chain recombines TRBV5-1 with TRBJ2-7, with D perhaps matching TRBD1 or TRBD2 (5 bases each). The germline gives CDR1 SGHRS, CDR2 YFSETQ. V lost 4 bases to trimming and J lost 6 bases, with 14 bases between them. This CDR3 is 13 amino acids long. CDR3 nucleotide sequence: TGCGCCAGCAGCCTGGAGGCAACAGGCGAGCAGTACTTC. Translated, it gives CASSLEATGEQYF.

The chain combines TRBV30 with TRBJ2-3; TRBD2 agrees at 7 bases. After removal of 5 bases from V and 7 bases from J, the junction contained 6 bases not matched to a gene. The CDR3 is made up of 12 amino acids. Germline V gene lookup returns CDR1 GTSNPN and CDR2 SVGIG (reference sequence). DNA for the CDR3: TGTGCCTGGTTAAGACTAGCCCATACGCAGTATTTT. Translated, it gives CAWLRLAHTQYF.

V is TRBV21-1 and J is TRBJ2-7; the table assigns TRBD2, which was not confirmed against the DNA. TRBV21-1 is flagged as a pseudogene. The CDR3 is 16 amino acids. This CDR3 reads CASSKDLGGSSYEQYF. The CDR3 bases are TGTGCCAGCAGCAAAGATTTGGGGGGGAGCTCCTACGAGCAGTACTTC.

The chain combines TRBV10-2 with TRBJ2-4, with D possibly TRBD2 on 5 matching bases. Germline CDR1 is WSHSY and CDR2 is SAAADI. Trimming left V 5 bases short and J 2 bases short, with 13 bases between. This CDR3 spans 15 amino acids. Here the CDR3 reads CASSSSVGTKNIQYF. CDR3 coding DNA: TGCGCCAGCAGTTCGTCAGTCGGGACCAAAAACATTCAGTACTTC.

For the CDR3, the DNA is TGTGCCAGCAGCCAGACAGGGGCTGGCTATGGCTACACCTTC. This encodes CASSQTGAGYGYTF. V and J are TRBV2 and TRBJ1-2, with 8 bases matching TRBD1. CDR1 and CDR2 (germline): SNHLY, FYNNEI. The CDR3 length is 14 residues. Trimming at V came to 6 bases and at J to 4 bases, leaving 7 bases not matched to a gene.

This sequence joins TRBV2 and TRBJ2-7; 11 nucleotides line up with TRBD2. In germline, CDR1 is SNHLY, CDR2 FYNNEI. This CDR3 region has 15 residues. Trimming took 4 bases from V and 2 from J; bases not matched to a gene: 4. The CDR3 coding sequence is TGTGCCAGCAGTGGAGGTAGCGGGGGGGCCTACGAGCAGTACTTC. Its translation is CASSGGSGGAYEQYF.

J is TRBJ1-2 and V is TRBV2; 8 nucleotides agree with TRBD1. The CDR3 covers 14 residues. Germline trimming cut 3 bases from V and 6 bases from J; bases unmatched to any gene: 6. Germline V gene sequence: CDR1 SNHLY, CDR2 FYNNEI. In nucleotides, the CDR3 is TGTGCCAGCAGTGACCAGGGGGCTTTGGATGGCTACACCTTC. Protein: CASSDQGALDGYTF.